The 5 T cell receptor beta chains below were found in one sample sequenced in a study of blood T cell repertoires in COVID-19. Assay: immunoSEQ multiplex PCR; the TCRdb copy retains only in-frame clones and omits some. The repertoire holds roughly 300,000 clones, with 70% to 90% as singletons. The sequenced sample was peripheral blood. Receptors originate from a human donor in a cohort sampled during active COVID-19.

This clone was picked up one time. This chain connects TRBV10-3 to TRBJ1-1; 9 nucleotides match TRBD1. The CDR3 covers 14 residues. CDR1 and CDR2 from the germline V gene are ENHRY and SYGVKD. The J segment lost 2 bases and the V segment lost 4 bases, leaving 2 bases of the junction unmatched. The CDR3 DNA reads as TGTGCCATCAGTGTCACAGGGGGCAACACTGAAGCTTTCTTT. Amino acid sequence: CAISVTGGNTEAFF.

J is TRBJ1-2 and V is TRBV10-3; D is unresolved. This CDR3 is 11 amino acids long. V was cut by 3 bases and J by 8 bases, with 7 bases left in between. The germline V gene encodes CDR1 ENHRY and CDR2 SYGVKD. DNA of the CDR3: TGTGCCATCAGTGACGGGTACGGCTACACCTTC. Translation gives CAISDGYGYTF.

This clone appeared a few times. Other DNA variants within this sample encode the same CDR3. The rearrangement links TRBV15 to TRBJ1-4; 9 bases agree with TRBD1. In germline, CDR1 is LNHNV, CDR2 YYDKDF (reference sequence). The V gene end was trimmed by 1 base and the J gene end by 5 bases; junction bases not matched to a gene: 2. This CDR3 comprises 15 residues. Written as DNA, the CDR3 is TGTGCCACCAGCAGAGGGGGACAGGGAAATGAAAAACTGTTTTTT. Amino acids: CATSRGGQGNEKLFF.

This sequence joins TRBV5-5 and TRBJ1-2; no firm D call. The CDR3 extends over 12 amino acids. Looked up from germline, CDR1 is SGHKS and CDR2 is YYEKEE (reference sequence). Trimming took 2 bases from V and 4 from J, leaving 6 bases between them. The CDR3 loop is CASSLNSYGYTF. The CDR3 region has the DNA TGTGCCAGCAGCTTAAACAGCTATGGCTACACCTTC.

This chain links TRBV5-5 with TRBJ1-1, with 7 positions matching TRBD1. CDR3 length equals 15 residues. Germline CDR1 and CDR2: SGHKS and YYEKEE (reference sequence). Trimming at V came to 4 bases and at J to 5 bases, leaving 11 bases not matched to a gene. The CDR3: CASSRDQTGETEAFF. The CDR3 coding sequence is TGTGCCAGCAGCCGCGACCAAACAGGGGAAACTGAAGCTTTCTTT.